This TCR beta chain was obtained from a study of blood T cells in healthy people across ages. This clonotype came up a few times. Primers used in a second PCR of about 7 to 12 cycles were a sample-barcoded 5' primer and a J-beta primer mix. TCRdb redid the calling of the 5' RACE reads with MiXCR, one entry per CDR3 protein. The top ten clones hold about 3.3% of a sample with around 520,000 distinct CDR3 sequences, 25% to 35% of them seen once. The CDR3 has 16 amino acids. Germline V CDR1 and CDR2: SNHLY, FYNNEI. Trimming left V 6 bases short and J 4 bases short, with 20 bases between. These same data were also listed under a study on T cells of mothers and their children.

Material: blood. The chain is built from TRBV2 and TRBJ2-3; D might be TRBD1 (7 bases). This TCR was recovered from a boy younger than 10 in good health. CDR3 residues: CASSPQGGFFPDTQYF. The DNA of the CDR3 is TGTGCCAGCAGCCCCCAGGGGGGATTCTTTCCAGATACGCAGTATTTT. The complete variable domain, with remaining parts taken from reference TRBV2 and TRBJ2-3, reads EPEVTQTPSHQVTQMGQEVILRCVPISNHLYFYWYRQILGQKVEFLVSFYNNEISEKSEIFDDQFSVERPDGSNFTLKIRSTKLEDSAMYFCASSPQGGFFPDTQYFGPGTRLTVL.